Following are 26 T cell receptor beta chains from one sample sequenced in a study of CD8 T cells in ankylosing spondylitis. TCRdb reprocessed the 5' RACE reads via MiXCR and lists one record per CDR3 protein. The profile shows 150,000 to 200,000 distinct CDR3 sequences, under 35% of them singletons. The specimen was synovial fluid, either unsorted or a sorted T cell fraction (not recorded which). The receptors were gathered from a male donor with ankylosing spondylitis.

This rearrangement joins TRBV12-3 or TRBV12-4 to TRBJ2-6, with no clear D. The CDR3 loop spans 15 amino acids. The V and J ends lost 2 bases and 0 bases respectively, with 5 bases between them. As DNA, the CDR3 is TGTGCCAGCAGTTTATATACCTCTGGGGCCAACGTCCTGACTTTC. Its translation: CASSLYTSGANVLTF.

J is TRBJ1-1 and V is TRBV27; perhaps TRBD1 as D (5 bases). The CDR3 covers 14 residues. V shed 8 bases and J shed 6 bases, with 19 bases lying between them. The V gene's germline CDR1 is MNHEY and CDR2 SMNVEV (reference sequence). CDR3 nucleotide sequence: TGTGCCAGCCGACCAGGGTTGATGGGCGCTGAAGCTTTCTTT. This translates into CASRPGLMGAEAFF.

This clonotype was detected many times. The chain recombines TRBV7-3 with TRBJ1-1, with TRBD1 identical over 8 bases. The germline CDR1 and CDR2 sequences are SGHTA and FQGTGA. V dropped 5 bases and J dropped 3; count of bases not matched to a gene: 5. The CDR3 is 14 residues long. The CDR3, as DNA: TGTGCCAGCAGCCCCGGACAGGGCCACACTGAAGCTTTCTTT. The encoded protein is CASSPGQGHTEAFF.

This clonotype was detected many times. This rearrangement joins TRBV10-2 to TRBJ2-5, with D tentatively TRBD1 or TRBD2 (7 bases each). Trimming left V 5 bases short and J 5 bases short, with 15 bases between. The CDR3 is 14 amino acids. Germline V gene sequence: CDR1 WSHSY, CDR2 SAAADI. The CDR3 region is CASSQGGFRETQYF. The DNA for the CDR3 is TGCGCCAGCAGTCAGGGGGGGTTCAGGGAGACCCAGTACTTC.

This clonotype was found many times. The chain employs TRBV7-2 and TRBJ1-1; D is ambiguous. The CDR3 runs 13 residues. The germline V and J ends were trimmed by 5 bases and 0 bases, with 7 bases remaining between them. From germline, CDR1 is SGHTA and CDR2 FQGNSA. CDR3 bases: TGTGCCAGCAGCGCCAACATGAACACTGAAGCTTTCTTT. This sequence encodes CASSANMNTEAFF. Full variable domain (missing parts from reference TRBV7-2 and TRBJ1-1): GAGVSQSPSNKVTEKGKDVELRCDPISGHTALYWYRQSLGQGLEFLIYFQGNSAPDKSGLPSDRFSAERTGGSVSTLTIQRTQQEDSAVYLCASSANMNTEAFFGQGTRLTVV.

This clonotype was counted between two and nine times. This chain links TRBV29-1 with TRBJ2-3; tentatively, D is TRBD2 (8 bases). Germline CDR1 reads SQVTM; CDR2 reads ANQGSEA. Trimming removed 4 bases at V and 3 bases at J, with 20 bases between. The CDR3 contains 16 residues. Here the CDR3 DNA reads TGCAGCGTTGCAGGGGGACTAGATGGTTCTACAGATACGCAGTATTTT. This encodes CSVAGGLDGSTDTQYF.

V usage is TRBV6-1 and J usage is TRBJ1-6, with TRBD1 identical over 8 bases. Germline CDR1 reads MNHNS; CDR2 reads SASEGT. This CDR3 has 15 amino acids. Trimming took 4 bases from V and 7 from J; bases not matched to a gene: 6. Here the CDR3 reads CASSVRGLGNSPLHF. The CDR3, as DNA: TGTGCCAGCAGTGTCAGGGGGCTCGGCAATTCACCCCTCCACTTT.

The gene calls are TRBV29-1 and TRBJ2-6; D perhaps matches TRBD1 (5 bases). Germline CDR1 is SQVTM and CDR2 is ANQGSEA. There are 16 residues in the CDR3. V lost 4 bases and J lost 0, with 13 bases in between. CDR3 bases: TGCAGCGTTGTCTGGACACAAAGCTCTGGGGCCAACGTCCTGACTTTC. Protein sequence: CSVVWTQSSGANVLTF. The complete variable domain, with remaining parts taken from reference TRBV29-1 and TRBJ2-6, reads SAVISQKPSRDICQRGTSLTIQCQVDSQVTMMFWYRQQPGQSLTLIATANQGSEATYESGFVIDKFPISRPNLTFSTLTVSNMSPEDSSIYLCSVVWTQSSGANVLTFGAGSRLTVL.

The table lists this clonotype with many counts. CDR3 in DNA: TGCAGTGCCGTGGAGCCAACCTCCTACGAGCAGTACTTC. Translated: CSAVEPTSYEQYF. The chain combines TRBV20-1 with TRBJ2-7; D call uncertain. Germline V gene lookup returns CDR1 DFQATT and CDR2 SNEGSKA (reference sequence). The CDR3 extends over 13 amino acids. V was shortened by 6 bases and J by 0 bases, with 12 bases between the two germline ends.

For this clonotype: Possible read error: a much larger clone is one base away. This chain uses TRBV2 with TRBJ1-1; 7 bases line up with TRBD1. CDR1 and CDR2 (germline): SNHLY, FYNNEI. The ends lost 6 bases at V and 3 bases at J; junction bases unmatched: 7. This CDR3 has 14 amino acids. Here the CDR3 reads CASSLRQGDTEAFF. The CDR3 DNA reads TGTGCCAGCAGCTTACGACAGGGCGACACTGAAGCTTTCTTT.

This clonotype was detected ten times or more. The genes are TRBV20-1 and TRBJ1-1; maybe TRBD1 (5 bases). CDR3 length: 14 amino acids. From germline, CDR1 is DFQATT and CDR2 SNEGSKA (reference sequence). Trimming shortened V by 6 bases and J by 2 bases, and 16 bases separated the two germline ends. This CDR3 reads CSASNGGINTEAFF. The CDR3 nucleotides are TGCAGTGCCAGTAACGGGGGGATCAACACTGAAGCTTTCTTT.

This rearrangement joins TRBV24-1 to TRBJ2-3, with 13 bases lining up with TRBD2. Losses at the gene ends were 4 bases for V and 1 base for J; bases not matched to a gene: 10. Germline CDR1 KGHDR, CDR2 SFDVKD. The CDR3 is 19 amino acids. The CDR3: CATSDPTSGRAQGTDTQYF. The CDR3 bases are TGTGCCACCAGTGACCCAACTAGCGGGAGGGCCCAAGGCACAGATACGCAGTATTTT.

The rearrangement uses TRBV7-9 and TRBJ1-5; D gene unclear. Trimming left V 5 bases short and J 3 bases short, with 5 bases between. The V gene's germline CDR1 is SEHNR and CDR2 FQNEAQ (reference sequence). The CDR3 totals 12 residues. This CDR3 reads CASSPDNQPQHF. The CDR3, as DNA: TGTGCCAGCAGCCCTGACAATCAGCCCCAGCATTTT.

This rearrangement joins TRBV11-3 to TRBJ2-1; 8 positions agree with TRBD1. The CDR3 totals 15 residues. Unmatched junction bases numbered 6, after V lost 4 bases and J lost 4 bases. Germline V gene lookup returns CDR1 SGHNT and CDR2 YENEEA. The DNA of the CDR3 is TGTGCCAGCAGCTCGGACAGGGAGGAATACAATGAGCAGTTCTTC. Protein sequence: CASSSDREEYNEQFF.

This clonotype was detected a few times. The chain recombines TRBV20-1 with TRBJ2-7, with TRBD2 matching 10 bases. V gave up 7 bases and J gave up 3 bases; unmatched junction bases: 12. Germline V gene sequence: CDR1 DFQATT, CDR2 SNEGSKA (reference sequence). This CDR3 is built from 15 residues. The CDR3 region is CSVRGLAGEFYEQYF. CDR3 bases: TGCAGTGTCAGAGGGCTAGCGGGGGAATTCTACGAGCAGTACTTC.

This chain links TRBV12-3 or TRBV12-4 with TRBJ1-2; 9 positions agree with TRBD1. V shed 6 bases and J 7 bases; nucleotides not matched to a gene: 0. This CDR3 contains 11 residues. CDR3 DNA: TGTGCCAGCAGGGACAGGGGTGGCTACACCTTC. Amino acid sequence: CASRDRGGYTF.

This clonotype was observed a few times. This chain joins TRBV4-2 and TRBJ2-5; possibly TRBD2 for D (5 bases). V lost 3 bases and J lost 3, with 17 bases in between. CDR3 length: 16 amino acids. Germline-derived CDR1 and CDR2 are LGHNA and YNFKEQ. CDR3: CASSQAAKRAKETQYF. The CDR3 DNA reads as TGTGCCAGCAGCCAGGCTGCAAAGAGGGCGAAAGAGACCCAGTACTTC.

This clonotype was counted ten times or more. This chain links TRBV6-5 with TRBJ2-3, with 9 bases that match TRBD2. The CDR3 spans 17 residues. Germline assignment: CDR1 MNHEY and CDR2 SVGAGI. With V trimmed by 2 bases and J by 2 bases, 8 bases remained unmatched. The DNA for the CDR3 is TGTGCCAGCAGTTACCCATCGACTAGCGGAGCCACAGATACGCAGTATTTT. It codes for CASSYPSTSGATDTQYF.

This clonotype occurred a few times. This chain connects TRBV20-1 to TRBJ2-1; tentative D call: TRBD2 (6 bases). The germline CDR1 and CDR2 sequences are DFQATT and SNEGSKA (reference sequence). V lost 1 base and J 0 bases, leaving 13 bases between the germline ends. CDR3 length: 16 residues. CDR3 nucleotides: TGCAGTGCTAGAGCAGGGCGGGGCAGCTCCTACAATGAGCAGTTCTTC. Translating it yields CSARAGRGSSYNEQFF.

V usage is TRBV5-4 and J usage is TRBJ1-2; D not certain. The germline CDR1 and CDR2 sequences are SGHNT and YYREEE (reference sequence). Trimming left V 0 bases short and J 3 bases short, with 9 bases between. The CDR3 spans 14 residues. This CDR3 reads CASSLAARDYGYTF. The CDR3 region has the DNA TGTGCCAGCAGCTTGGCGGCAAGAGACTATGGCTACACCTTC.

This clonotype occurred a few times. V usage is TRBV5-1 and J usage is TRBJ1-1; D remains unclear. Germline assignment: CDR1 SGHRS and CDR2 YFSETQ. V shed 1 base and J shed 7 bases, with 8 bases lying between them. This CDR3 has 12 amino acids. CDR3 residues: CASSLNEGEAFF. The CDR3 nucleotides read TGCGCCAGCAGCTTGAACGAGGGTGAAGCTTTCTTT.

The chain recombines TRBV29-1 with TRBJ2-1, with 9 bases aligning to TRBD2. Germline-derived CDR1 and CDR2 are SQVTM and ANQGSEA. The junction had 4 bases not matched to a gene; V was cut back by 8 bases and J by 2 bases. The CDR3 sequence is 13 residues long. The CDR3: CSSSSGTYNEQFF. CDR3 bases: TGCAGCTCTTCTAGCGGGACCTACAATGAGCAGTTCTTC.

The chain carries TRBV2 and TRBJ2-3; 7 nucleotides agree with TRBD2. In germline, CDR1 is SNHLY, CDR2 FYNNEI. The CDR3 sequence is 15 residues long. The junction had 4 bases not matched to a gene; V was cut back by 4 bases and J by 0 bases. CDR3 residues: CASSGASGSTDTQYF. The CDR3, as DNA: TGTGCCAGCAGTGGGGCTAGCGGAAGCACAGATACGCAGTATTTT. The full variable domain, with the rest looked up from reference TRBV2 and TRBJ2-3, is EPEVTQTPSHQVTQMGQEVILRCVPISNHLYFYWYRQILGQKVEFLVSFYNNEISEKSEIFDDQFSVERPDGSNFTLKIRSTKLEDSAMYFCASSGASGSTDTQYFGPGTRLTVL.

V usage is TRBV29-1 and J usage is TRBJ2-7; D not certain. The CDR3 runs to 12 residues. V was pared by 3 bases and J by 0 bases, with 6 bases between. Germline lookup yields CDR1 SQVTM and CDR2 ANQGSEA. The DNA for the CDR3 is TGCAGCGTTGAGACCAGCTCCTACGAGCAGTACTTC. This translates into CSVETSSYEQYF.

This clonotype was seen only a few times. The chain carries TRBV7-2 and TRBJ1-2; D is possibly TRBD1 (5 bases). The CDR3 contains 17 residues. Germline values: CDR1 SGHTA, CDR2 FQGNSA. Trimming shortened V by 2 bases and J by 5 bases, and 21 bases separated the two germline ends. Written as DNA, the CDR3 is TGTGCCAGCAGCTTAAAGCCACCGCGGGACGCGAAATATGGCTACACCTTC. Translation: CASSLKPPRDAKYGYTF.

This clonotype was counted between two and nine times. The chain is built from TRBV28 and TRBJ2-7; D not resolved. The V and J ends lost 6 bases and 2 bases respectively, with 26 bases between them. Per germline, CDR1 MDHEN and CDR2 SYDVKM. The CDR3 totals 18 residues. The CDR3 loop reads CASSPSVGLGTLTYEQYF. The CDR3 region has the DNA TGTGCCAGCAGCCCTTCAGTAGGCTTGGGAACCCTAACCTACGAGCAGTACTTC.